This T cell receptor (beta chain) derives from a study of radiotherapy plus CTLA-4 blockade in lung cancer. The CDR3 consists of 16 residues. Germline CDR1 and CDR2: MDHEN and SYDVKM. J gave up 7 bases and V 3 bases, and 8 bases lay outside the gene matches. Libraries were prepared by immunoSEQ multiplex PCR; TCRdb keeps only in-frame clonotypes and omits some of them. The sample has more than 75,000 clones; approximately 72% are singletons. The TCR was taken from a human donor with non-small cell lung cancer who had a partial response to radiotherapy plus ipilimumab. Some clones in this sample may be carry-over from other donors' samples. The material sequenced was peripheral blood, taken from a patient treated with radiotherapy plus ipilimumab. The chain combines TRBV28 with TRBJ1-6; 8 nucleotides agree with TRBD1. The CDR3 region is CASSLWTGRSNSPLHF. In DNA form, the CDR3 reads TGTGCCAGCAGTTTGTGGACAGGGAGGTCGAATTCACCCCTCCACTTT.